The present TCR beta chain was sequenced within a study of cytomegalovirus exposure and HLA in healthy donors. Study at large: Of all 398 donors who were genotyped, roughly 81% belonged to the Caucasian-associated ancestry cluster. Study conclusions and caveats: CMV serostatus was the only recorded immune exposure for donors. A later analysis reportedly found that, within productive TCRs, an Asian-associated ancestry cluster had fewer N-insertions than the mean observed across the roughly 630 donors.

The V gene's germline CDR1 is MNHEY and CDR2 SMNVEV (reference sequence). CDR3 length: 13 amino acids. V was pared by 6 bases and J by 0 bases, with 9 bases between. 60 Vbeta and 13 Jbeta primers were used in PCR. The protocol was immunoSEQ multiplex PCR, while the TCRdb copy is restricted to in-frame clones and leaves out a portion. The table gives under 90,000 clones; the top ten clones make up roughly 8% of it. On this clone: The target antigen is unknown.

The material sequenced was PBMCs. This sequence was found in a female donor in good health and CMV-seropositive. The V and J genes are TRBV27 and TRBJ2-7; D possibly corresponds to TRBD1 (5 bases). CDR3 protein: CASRRQSSYEQYF. The CDR3 DNA reads TGTGCCAGCAGGCGACAGAGCTCCTACGAGCAGTACTTC.